This TCR beta chain was captured by sequencing in a study of CD8 T cells in ankylosing spondylitis. By quantitative 5'-RACE with molecular barcodes, the TCR beta libraries were made. TCRdb re-analysed the 5' RACE reads in MiXCR, keeping a single row per CDR3 protein. The sample has 35,000 to 50,000 distinct CDR3 sequences; about 3% are singletons. The table lists this clonotype with many counts. The V and J ends lost 0 bases and 6 bases respectively, with 18 bases between them. The CDR3 is 16 residues long. In germline, CDR1 is SGDLS, CDR2 YYNGEE. This sequence joins TRBV9 and TRBJ1-2; perhaps TRBD1 as D (5 bases). Sequenced input: blood, either unsorted or a sorted T cell fraction (not recorded which). The sequence was collected from a male donor with ankylosing spondylitis or in good health (not recorded which). This chain's CDR3 is CASSVAFTGGPDGYTF. The CDR3 DNA reads TGTGCCAGCAGCGTAGCTTTTACCGGGGGACCGGATGGCTACACCTTC.